These 12 T cell receptor beta chains share one sample of origin, sequenced in a study of T cells in severe cutaneous drug reactions. The donors had carbamazepine-induced Stevens-Johnson syndrome or toxic epidermal necrolysis. The iRepertoire multiplex PCR system with TCR subtype-specific primers built both bulk and single-cell libraries. With the multiplex PCR reads reprocessed, TCRdb shows one record per CDR3 protein and no DNA. Its clone listing holds 8,800 or so distinct CDR3 sequences. The material sequenced was cells from a skin blister. These receptors all stem from a human donor with a severe cutaneous adverse drug reaction.

The chain links TRBV12-3 or TRBV12-4 to TRBJ2-7; the D call of TRBD2 rests on TCRdb alone, since no DNA is present to check it. The CDR3 runs 13 residues. CDR3 region: CASSPPRRDEQYF.

The chain joins TRBV29-1 to TRBJ2-1; TCRdb's D gene call, TRBD1, goes unchecked for lack of DNA. The germline V gene has CDR1 SQVTM and CDR2 ANQGSEA. The CDR3 totals 17 residues. CDR3 residues: CSVLGTAIESSYNEQFF.

The chain carries TRBV29-1 and TRBJ2-7; the D call from TCRdb, TRBD1, cannot be confirmed without DNA. CDR3 length equals 12 residues. Germline V lookup: CDR1 SQVTM, CDR2 ANQGSEA. This CDR3 is CSVRDSSYEQYF.

The J gene is TRBJ1-2, the V gene TRBV29-1; the TCRdb call, TRBD1, lacks DNA for checking. The CDR3 totals 13 residues. Germline V lookup: CDR1 SQVTM, CDR2 ANQGSEA. The chain's CDR3 is CSVEDRGRYGYTF.

The chain joins TRBV5-1 to TRBJ2-7. The CDR3 is 14 residues long. Germline CDR1 and CDR2: SGHRS and YFSETQ. CDR3 sequence reads: CASSLSGGSYEQYF.

V and J are TRBV2 and TRBJ2-5; TCRdb selects TRBD1, and the lack of DNA leaves this call unchecked. The CDR3 is 18 amino acids. The germline CDR1 and CDR2 sequences are SNHLY and FYNNEI. The CDR3 region is CASSTSQGGVAAWKTQYF.

This clonotype is called medium-sized based on its frequency. The chain has TRBV10-2 and TRBJ2-3; the TCRdb D gene call, TRBD2, has no DNA to confirm it. The CDR3 runs to 14 residues. Germline values: CDR1 WSHSY, CDR2 SAAADI. CDR3 sequence: CAIHSGNGLDTQYF.

Its frequency marks this clonotype as medium-sized. The rearrangement links TRBV6-2 or TRBV6-3 to TRBJ2-7; there is no DNA to check the TCRdb D call of TRBD2. The CDR3 is 14 amino acids. Germline V gene sequence: CDR1 MNHEY, CDR2 SVGEGT. The CDR3 protein is CASRGLAAFYEQYF.

The chain joins TRBV28 to TRBJ2-5. Per germline, CDR1 MDHEN and CDR2 SYDVKM. The CDR3 has 14 residues. The CDR3 sequence: CASSLRGRRETQYF.

The chain employs TRBV28 and TRBJ2-5; TCRdb reports TRBD1, a call that lacks DNA to check it against. The CDR3 length is 15 residues. The germline CDR1 and CDR2 sequences are MDHEN and SYDVKM. CDR3 loop: CASSPGPNGSETQYF. The whole variable domain, filled in from reference TRBV28 and TRBJ2-5, reads DVKVTQSSRYLVKRTGEKVFLECVQDMDHENMFWYRQDPGLGLRLIYFSYDVKMKEKGDIPEGYSVSREKKERFSLILESASTNQTSMYLCASSPGPNGSETQYFGPGTRLLVL.

This chain uses TRBV12-3 or TRBV12-4 with TRBJ2-2. The CDR3 covers 16 residues. CDR3 protein: CASSSDLLANTGELFF.

The gene calls are TRBV12-3 or TRBV12-4 and TRBJ2-2; TCRdb's D gene call, TRBD1, goes unchecked for lack of DNA. The CDR3 covers 15 residues. The CDR3 sequence is CASTTLRESTGELFF.